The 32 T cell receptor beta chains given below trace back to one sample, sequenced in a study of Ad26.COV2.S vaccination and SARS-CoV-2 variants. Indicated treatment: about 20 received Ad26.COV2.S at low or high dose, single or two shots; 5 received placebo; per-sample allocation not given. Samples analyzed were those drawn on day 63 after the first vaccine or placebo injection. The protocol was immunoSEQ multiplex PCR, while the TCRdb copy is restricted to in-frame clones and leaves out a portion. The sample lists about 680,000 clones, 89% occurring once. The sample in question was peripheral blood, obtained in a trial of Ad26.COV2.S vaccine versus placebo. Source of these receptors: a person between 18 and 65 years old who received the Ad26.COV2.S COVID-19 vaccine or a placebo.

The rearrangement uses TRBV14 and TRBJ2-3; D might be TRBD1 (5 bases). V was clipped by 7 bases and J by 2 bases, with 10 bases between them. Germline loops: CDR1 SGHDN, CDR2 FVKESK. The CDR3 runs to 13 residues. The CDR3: CASKGQFTDTQYF. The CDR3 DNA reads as TGTGCCAGCAAGGGGCAGTTCACAGATACGCAGTATTTT.

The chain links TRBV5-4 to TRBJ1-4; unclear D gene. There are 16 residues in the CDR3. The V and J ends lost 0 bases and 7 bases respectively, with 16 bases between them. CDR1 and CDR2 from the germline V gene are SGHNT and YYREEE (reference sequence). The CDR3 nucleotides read TGTGCCAGCAGCTTGGGGGGAGATGCCCCCAGTGAAAAACTGTTTTTT. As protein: CASSLGGDAPSEKLFF.

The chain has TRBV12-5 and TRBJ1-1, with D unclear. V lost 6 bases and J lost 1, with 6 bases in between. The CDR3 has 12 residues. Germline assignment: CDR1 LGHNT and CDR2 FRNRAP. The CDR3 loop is CASGLQNTEAFF. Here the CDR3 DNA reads TGTGCTAGTGGGTTACAGAACACTGAAGCTTTCTTT.

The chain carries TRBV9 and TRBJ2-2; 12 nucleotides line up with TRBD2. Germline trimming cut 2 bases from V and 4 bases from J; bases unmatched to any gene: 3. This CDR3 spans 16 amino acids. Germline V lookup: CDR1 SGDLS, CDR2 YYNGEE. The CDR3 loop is CASSVQLAGGTGELFF. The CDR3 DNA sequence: TGTGCCAGCAGCGTGCAACTAGCGGGGGGCACCGGGGAGCTGTTTTTT.

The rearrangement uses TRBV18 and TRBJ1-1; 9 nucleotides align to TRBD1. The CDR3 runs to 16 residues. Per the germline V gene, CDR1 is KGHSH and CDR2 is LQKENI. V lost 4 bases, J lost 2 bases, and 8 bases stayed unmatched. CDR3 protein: CASSLYRDRDNTEAFF. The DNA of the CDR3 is TGTGCCAGCTCACTTTACCGGGACAGGGATAACACTGAAGCTTTCTTT. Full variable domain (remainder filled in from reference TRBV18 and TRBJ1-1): NAGVMQNPRHLVRRRGQEARLRCSPMKGHSHVYWYRQLPEEGLKFMVYLQKENIIDESGMPKERFSAEFPKEGPSILRIQQVVRGDSAAYFCASSLYRDRDNTEAFFGQGTRLTVV.

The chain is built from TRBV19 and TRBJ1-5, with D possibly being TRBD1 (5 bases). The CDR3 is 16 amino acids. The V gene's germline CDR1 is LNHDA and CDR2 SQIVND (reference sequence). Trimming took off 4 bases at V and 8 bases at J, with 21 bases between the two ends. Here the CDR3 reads CASSTRSDRYLEPQHF. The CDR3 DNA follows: TGTGCCAGTAGTACCCGCTCTGACAGATACTTGGAGCCCCAGCATTTT.

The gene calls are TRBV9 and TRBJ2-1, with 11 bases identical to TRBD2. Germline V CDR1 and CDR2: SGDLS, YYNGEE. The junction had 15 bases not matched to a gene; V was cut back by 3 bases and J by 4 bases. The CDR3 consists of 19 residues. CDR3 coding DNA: TGTGCCAGCAGCGCAGACCTCGCGGCTAGCGGGGGGCAATACAATGAGCAGTTCTTC. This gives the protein CASSADLAASGGQYNEQFF.

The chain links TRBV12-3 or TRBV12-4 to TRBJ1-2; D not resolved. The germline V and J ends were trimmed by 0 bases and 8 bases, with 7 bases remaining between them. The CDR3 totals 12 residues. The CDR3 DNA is TGTGCCAGCAGTTTAGCAAAGATCGGCTACACCTTC. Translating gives CASSLAKIGYTF.

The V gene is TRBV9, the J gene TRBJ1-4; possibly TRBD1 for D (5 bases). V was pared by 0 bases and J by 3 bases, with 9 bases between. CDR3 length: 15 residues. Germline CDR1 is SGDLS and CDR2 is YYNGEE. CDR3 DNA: TGTGCCAGCAGCGTAGAAGGGGTTTCTAATGAAAAACTGTTTTTT. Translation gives CASSVEGVSNEKLFF.

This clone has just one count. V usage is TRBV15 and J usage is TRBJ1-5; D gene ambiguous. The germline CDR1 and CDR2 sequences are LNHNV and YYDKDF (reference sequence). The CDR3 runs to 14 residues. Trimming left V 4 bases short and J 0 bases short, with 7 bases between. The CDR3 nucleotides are TGTGCCACCAGCAAGGACCCTAGCAATCAGCCCCAGCATTTT. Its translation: CATSKDPSNQPQHF.

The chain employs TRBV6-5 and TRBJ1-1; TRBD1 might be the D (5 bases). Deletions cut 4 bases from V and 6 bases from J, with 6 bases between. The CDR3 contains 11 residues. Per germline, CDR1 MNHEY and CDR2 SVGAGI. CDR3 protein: CASSSGPEAFF. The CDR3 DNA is TGTGCCAGCAGTTCGGGGCCTGAAGCTTTCTTT.

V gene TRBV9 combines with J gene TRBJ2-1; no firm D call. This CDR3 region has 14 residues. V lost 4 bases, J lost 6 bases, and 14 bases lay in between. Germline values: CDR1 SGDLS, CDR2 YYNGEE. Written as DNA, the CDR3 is TGTGCCAGCAGCCTTGGGCCCTGGGCCAATGAGCAGTTCTTC. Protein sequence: CASSLGPWANEQFF.

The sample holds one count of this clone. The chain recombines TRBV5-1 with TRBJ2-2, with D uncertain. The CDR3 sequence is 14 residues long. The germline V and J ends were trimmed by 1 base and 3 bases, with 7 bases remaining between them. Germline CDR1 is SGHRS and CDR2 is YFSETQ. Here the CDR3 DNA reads TGCGCCAGCAGCTTGCTTACCTACACCGGGGAGCTGTTTTTT. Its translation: CASSLLTYTGELFF.

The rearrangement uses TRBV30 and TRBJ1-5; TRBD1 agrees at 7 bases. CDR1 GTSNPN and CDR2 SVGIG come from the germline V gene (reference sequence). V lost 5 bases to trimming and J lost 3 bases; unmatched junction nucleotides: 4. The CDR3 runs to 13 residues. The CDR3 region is CAWGQDDNQPQHF. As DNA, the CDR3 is TGTGCCTGGGGACAGGACGACAATCAGCCCCAGCATTTT.

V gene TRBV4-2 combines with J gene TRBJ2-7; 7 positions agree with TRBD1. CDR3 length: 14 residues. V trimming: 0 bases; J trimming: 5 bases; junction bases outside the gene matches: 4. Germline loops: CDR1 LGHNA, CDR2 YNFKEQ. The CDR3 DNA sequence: TGTGCCAGCAGCCAAGAAGGGACAGTTCACGAGCAGTACTTC. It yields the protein CASSQEGTVHEQYF.

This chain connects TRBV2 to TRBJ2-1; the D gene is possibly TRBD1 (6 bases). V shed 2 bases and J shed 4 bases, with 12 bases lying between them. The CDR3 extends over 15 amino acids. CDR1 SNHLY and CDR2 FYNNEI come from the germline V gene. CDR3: CASSEWSDSYNEQFF. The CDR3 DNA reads TGTGCCAGCAGTGAATGGTCGGACAGTTACAATGAGCAGTTCTTC.

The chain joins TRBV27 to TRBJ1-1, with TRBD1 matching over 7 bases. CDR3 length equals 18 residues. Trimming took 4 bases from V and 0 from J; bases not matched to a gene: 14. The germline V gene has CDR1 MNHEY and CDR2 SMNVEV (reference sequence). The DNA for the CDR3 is TGTGCCAGCAGTTCCCAGGACAGGCCGTGGAGGATGAACACTGAAGCTTTCTTT. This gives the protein CASSSQDRPWRMNTEAFF.

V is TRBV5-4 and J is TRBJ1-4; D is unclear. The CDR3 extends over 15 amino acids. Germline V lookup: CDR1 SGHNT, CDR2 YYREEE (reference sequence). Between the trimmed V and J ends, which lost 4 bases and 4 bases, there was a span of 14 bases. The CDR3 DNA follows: TGTGCCAGCAGCCCCAAGGATTCGGTTAATGAAAAACTGTTTTTT. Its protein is CASSPKDSVNEKLFF.

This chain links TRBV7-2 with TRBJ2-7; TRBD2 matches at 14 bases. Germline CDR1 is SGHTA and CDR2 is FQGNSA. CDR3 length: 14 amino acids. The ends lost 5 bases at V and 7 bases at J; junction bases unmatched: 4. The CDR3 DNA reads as TGTGCCAGCAGCACCGGGACTAGCGGGAGTGAGCAGTACTTC. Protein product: CASSTGTSGSEQYF.

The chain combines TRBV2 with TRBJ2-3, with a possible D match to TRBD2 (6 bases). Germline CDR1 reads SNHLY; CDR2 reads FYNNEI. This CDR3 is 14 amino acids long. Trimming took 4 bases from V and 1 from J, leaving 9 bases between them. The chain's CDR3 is CASSALAGTDTQYF. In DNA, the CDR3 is TGTGCCAGCAGTGCACTAGCTGGCACAGATACGCAGTATTTT.

CDR3 loop: CAWRVAGGGETQYF. CDR3 sequence (DNA): TGTGCCTGGAGGGTAGCGGGGGGAGGAGAGACCCAGTACTTC. The chain carries TRBV30 and TRBJ2-5; 10 positions agree with TRBD2. The CDR3 is 14 amino acids. J gave up 4 bases and V 3 bases, and 5 bases lay outside the gene matches. Germline CDR1 and CDR2: GTSNPN and SVGIG (reference sequence).

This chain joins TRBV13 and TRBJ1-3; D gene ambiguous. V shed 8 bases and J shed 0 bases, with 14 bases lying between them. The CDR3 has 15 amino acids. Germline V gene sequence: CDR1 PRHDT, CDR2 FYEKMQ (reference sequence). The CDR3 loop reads CASRAGPSSGNTIYF. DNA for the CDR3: TGTGCCAGCCGGGCAGGCCCGAGCTCTGGAAACACCATATATTTT.

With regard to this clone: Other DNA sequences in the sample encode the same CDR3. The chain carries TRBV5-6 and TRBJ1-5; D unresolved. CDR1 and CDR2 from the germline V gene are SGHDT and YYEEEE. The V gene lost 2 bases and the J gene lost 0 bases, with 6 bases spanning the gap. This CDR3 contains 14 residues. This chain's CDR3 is CASSLGYSNQPQHF. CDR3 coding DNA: TGTGCCAGCAGCTTAGGTTATAGCAATCAGCCCCAGCATTTT.

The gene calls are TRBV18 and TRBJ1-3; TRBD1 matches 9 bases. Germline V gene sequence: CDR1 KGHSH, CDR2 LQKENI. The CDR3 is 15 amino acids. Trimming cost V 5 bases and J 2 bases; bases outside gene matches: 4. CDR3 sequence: CASSGDRAAGNTIYF. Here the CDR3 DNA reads TGTGCCAGCTCAGGGGACAGGGCGGCTGGAAACACCATATATTTT.

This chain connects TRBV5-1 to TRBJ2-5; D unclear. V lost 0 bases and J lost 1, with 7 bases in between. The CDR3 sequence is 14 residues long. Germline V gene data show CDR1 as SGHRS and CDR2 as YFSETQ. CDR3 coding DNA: TGCGCCAGCAGCTTGGGACTGCTCCAAGAGACCCAGTACTTC. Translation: CASSLGLLQETQYF. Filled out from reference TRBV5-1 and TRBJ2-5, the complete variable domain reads KAGVTQTPRYLIKTRGQQVTLSCSPISGHRSVSWYQQTPGQGLQFLFEYFSETQRNKGNFPGRFSGRQFSNSRSEMNVSTLELGDSALYLCASSLGLLQETQYFGPGTRLLVL.

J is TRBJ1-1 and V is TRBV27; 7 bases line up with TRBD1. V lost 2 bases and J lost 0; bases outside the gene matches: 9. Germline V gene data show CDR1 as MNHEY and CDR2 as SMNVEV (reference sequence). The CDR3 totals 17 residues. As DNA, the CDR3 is TGTGCCAGCAGTTTAGGAGGGGGCGCGGTCATGAACACTGAAGCTTTCTTT. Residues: CASSLGGGAVMNTEAFF.

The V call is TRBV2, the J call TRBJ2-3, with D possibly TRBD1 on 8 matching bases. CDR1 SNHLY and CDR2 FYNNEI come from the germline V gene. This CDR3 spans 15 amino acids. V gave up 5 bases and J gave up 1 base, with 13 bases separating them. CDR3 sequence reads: CASSRQGRGTDTQYF. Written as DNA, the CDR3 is TGTGCCAGCAGTAGACAGGGGAGGGGCACAGATACGCAGTATTTT.

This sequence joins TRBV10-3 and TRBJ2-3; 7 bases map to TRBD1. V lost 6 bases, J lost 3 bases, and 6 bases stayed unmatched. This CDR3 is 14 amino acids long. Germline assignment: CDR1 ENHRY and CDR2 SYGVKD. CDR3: CAIRRQGLTDTQYF. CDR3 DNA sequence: TGTGCCATCAGGAGACAGGGATTGACAGATACGCAGTATTTT.

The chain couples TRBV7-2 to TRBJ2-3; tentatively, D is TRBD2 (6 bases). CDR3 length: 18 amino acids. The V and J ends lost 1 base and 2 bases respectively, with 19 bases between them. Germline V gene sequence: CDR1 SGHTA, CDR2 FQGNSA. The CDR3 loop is CASSLVARDAVATDTQYF. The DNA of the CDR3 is TGTGCCAGCAGCTTAGTAGCGCGGGACGCGGTTGCCACAGATACGCAGTATTTT.

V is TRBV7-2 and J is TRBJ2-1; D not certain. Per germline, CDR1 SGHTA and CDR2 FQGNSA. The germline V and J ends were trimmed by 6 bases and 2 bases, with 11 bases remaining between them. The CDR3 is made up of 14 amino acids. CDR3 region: CASRGLYPYNEQFF. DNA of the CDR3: TGTGCCAGCAGAGGGCTTTACCCCTACAATGAGCAGTTCTTC.

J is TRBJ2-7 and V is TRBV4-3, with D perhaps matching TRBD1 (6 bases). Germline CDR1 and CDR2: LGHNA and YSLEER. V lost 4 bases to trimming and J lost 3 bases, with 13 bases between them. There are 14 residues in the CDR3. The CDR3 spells CASSPQGNRYEQYF. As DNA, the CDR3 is TGCGCCAGCAGCCCCCAGGGGAACCGCTACGAGCAGTACTTC.

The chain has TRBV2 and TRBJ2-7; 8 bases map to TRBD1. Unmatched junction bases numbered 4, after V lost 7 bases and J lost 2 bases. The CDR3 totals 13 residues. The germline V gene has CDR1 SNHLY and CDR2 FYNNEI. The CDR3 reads CASTGQGPYEQYF. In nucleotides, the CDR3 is TGTGCCAGCACCGGACAGGGACCCTACGAGCAGTACTTC.